These 7 T cell receptor beta chains originate from one sample sequenced in a study of T cell clonality in common variable immunodeficiency. The study, taken as a whole, reports: Common variable immunodeficiency TCR beta sequences reportedly had fewer deletions and N-nucleotide insertions.

Generated by immunoSEQ multiplex PCR, the TCRdb table keeps only in-frame clones and is missing some. This sample comprises fewer than 25,000 clones, none seen once only. Their recognized antigens are unknown. The sequencing sample was made of peripheral blood mononuclear cells. Receptors originate from a human donor with common variable immunodeficiency.

This clone appeared many times. The read stops 3 residues short of the end of the CDR3; the missing end is completed from the germline J gene. This chain uses TRBV5-1 with TRBJ1-1; the match to TRBD1 covers 12 bases. The germline CDR1 and CDR2 sequences are SGHRS and YFSETQ. The V gene end was trimmed by 4 bases and the J gene end by 1 base; junction bases not matched to a gene: 5. The CDR3 extends over 16 amino acids. This chain's CDR3 is CASSPGDRGQNTEAFF. The sequenced CDR3 bases are TGCGCCAGCAGCCCTGGGGACAGGGGGCAGAACACTGAA.

This clone was detected many times. The observed sequence ends 3 residues before the CDR3 terminus, with the missing tail filled in from the germline J gene. This sequence joins TRBV11-3 and TRBJ2-5, with D possibly matching TRBD2 (6 bases). With 5 bases removed from V and 6 bases from J, the gap between germline ends came to 13 bases. In germline, CDR1 is SGHNT, CDR2 YENEEA. The CDR3 runs to 13 residues. CDR3 protein: CASSPGTFQTQYF. The sequenced CDR3 bases are TGTGCCAGCAGCCCGGGGACTTTCCAGACC.

This clone has just a few counts. CDR3 bases read: TGTGCCAGCAGCCCTCTCAGGGGAGGAACAGGAGCATACGAG. Translating gives CASSPLRGGTGAYE. The entire CDR3 is CASSPLRGGTGAYEQYF. This rearrangement joins TRBV16 to TRBJ2-7; D could derive from TRBD1 or TRBD2 (6 bases each). From the germline J gene comes the end of the CDR3, since the read stops 3 residues before it. V was pared by 4 bases and J by 4 bases, with 23 bases between. This CDR3 has 17 amino acids. The germline V gene encodes CDR1 KGHSY and CDR2 FQNENV.

This clone is deemed medium-sized. The sequence runs out 3 residues before the end of the CDR3; the remainder is reconstructed from the germline J gene. The chain employs TRBV2 and TRBJ1-5; maybe TRBD1 (5 bases). Between the trimmed V and J ends, which lost 1 base and 5 bases, there was a span of 12 bases. Looked up from germline, CDR1 is SNHLY and CDR2 is FYNNEI. The CDR3 length is 15 residues. The CDR3 spells CASSEGYTGDQPQHF. The covered CDR3 bases are TGTGCCAGCAGTGAAGGATACACGGGGGATCAGCCC.

This clone was picked up many times. The read ends 3 residues early relative to the CDR3; the germline J gene fills the gap. V is TRBV19 and J is TRBJ2-7, with 10 bases matching TRBD2. Trimming at V came to 3 bases and at J to 0 bases, leaving 2 bases not matched to a gene. Germline V gene data show CDR1 as LNHDA and CDR2 as SQIVND (reference sequence). The CDR3 runs to 15 residues. The part of the CDR3 DNA that was read is TGTGCCAGTAGTATGGCTAGCGGGAGCTCCTACGAG. As protein: CASSMASGSSYE. The entire CDR3 is CASSMASGSSYEQYF. Full variable domain (missing parts from reference TRBV19 and TRBJ2-7): DGGITQSPKYLFRKEGQNVTLSCEQNLNHDAMYWYRQDPGQGLRLIYYSQIVNDFQKGDIAEGYSVSREKKESFPLTVTSAQKNPTAFYLCASSMASGSSYEQYFGPGTRLTVT.

The sample holds many counts of this clone. The read ends 3 residues early relative to the CDR3; the germline J gene fills the gap. This chain links TRBV19 with TRBJ2-7; D perhaps matches TRBD1 (7 bases). The germline CDR1 and CDR2 sequences are LNHDA and SQIVND (reference sequence). This CDR3 spans 13 amino acids. V gave up 4 bases and J gave up 4 bases, with 11 bases separating them. CDR3 DNA (partial): TGTGCCAGTAGTAGCAGGGGGGTATACGAG. It encodes CASSSRGVYE. From start to end, the CDR3 is CASSSRGVYEQYF.

This clone was seen repeatedly, ten times or more. The read ends 3 residues before the CDR3 terminus; that terminus is restored from the germline J gene. This chain uses TRBV7-9 with TRBJ2-2, with TRBD1 identical over 7 bases. Germline-derived CDR1 and CDR2 are SEHNR and FQNEAQ (reference sequence). V trimming: 5 bases; J trimming: 7 bases; junction bases outside the gene matches: 7. The CDR3 covers 14 residues. CDR3 loop: CASSPTGIFGELFF. Partial CDR3 DNA: TGTGCCAGCAGCCCGACAGGGATTTTCGGGGAG. Combining the CDR3 with reference TRBV7-9 and TRBJ2-2 gives the whole variable domain DTGVSQNPRHKITKRGQNVTFRCDPISEHNRLYWYRQTLGQGPEFLTYFQNEAQLEKSRLLSDRFSAERPKGSFSTLEIQRTEQGDSAMYLCASSPTGIFGELFFGEGSRLTVL.